This T cell receptor beta chain was captured in a study of identifying expanded T cells in peripheral blood. Profiling relied on immunoSEQ multiplex PCR, and the TCRdb table lists in-frame clones only, not all of them. The sample carries about 94,000 clones, approximately 91% recorded once. Study outcomes and limitations: Across healthy donors, higher total template counts meant significantly greater approximately 2-week count variance.

CDR1 LNHDA and CDR2 SQIVND come from the germline V gene (reference sequence). The CDR3 totals 16 residues. Germline trimming cut 6 bases from V and 5 bases from J; bases unmatched to any gene: 12. A note on this clone: What it binds is not known.

The source material was blood. V usage is TRBV19 and J usage is TRBJ1-2; 10 bases match TRBD1. The clonotype comes from a person aged 18 to 69 in good health. CDR3 sequence (DNA): TGTGCCAGTAGCCGACAGGGGGCCGGGTCAGGTTATGGCTACACCTTC. Protein: CASSRQGAGSGYGYTF. Full variable domain (outside the CDR3, taken from reference TRBV19 and TRBJ1-2): DGGITQSPKYLFRKEGQNVTLSCEQNLNHDAMYWYRQDPGQGLRLIYYSQIVNDFQKGDIAEGYSVSREKKESFPLTVTSAQKNPTAFYLCASSRQGAGSGYGYTFGSGTRLTVV.